This TCR beta chain was recovered during a study of radiation and T cells in renal cell carcinoma. This clone turned up a few times. The germline V gene has CDR1 LNHNV and CDR2 YYDKDF (reference sequence). Trimming took off 0 bases at V and 0 bases at J, with 12 bases between the two ends. The CDR3 length is 18 residues. Data came from immunoSEQ multiplex PCR; TCRdb stores just in-frame clones and leaves some out. The repertoire consists of some 100,000 clones, with about 79% occurring once and the leading ten covering around 5.8%. The time point was: baseline pretreatment blood. Stated treatment: 15 Gy SBRT to primary tumor, nephrectomy 4 weeks later. Radiation-treated patients gave blood at baseline, week 2 and week 4.

The specimen was blood, collected from a patient whose treatment included radiotherapy and nephrectomy. The J gene is TRBJ2-6, the V gene TRBV15; D remains ambiguous. The TCR was taken from a man between 60 and 75 years old with renal cell carcinoma. CDR3 amino acids: CATSRDLKVFSGANVLTF. CDR3 coding DNA: TGTGCCACCAGCAGAGATCTAAAAGTCTTCTCTGGGGCCAACGTCCTGACTTTC.